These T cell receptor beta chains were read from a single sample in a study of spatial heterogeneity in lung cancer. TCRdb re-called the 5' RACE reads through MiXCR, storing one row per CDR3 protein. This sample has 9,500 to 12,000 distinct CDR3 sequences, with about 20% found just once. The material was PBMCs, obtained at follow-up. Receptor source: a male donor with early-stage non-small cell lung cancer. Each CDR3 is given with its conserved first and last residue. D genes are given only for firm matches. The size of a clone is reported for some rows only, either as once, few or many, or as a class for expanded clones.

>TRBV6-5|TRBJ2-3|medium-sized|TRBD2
TGTGCCAGCAGGGGAGGGGCGCCAGATACGCAGTATTTT
CASRGGAPDTQYF
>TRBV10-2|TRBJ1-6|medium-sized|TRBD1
TGCGCCAGCAGGGGCAGGGGGCATGGTTCACCCCTCCACTTT
CASRGRGHGSPLHF
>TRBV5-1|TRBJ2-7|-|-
TGCGCCAGCAGCTTGAGGACAGACCGAACCTACGAGCAGTACTTC
CASSLRTDRTYEQYF
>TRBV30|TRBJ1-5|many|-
TGTGCCTGGAGCCCCGGGCCAAATCAGCCCCAGCATTTT
CAWSPGPNQPQHF
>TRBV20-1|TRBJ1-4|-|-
TGCAGTGCTAGAGAGGGCGGCATCGATGAAAAACTGTTTTTT
CSAREGGIDEKLFF
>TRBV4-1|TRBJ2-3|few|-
TGCGCCAGCAGCCTCCAATCCACAGATACGCAGTATTTT
CASSLQSTDTQYF
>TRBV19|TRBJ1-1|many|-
TGTGCCAGTAGTATAGGACATGCGAACACTGAAGCTTTCTTT
CASSIGHANTEAFF
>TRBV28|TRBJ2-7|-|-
TGTGCCAGCGGTTTTCGAGGGGTAGGCTACGAGCAGTACTTC
CASGFRGVGYEQYF
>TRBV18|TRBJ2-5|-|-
TGTGCCAGCTCAGGGGGGACAGAAGAGACCCAGTACTTC
CASSGGTEETQYF
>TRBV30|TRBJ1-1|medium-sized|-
TGTGCCTGGAGCGATTACACTGAAGCTTTCTTT
CAWSDYTEAFF
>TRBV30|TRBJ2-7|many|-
TGTGCCTGGTGGGGACTGGGATCCTACGAGCAGTACTTC
CAWWGLGSYEQYF
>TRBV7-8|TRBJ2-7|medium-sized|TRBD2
TGTGCCAGCAGCTCCCTAGCGGACCAGGGCTACGAGCAGTACTTC
CASSSLADQGYEQYF
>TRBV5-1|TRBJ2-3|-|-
TGCGCCAGCAGCTTCGGGCAGGGTGGGACAGATACGCAGTATTTT
CASSFGQGGTDTQYF
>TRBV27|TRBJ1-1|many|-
TGTGCCAGCGGAAAATTGGGGCAGGGGAACACTGAAGCTTTCTTT
CASGKLGQGNTEAFF
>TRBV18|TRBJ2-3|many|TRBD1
TGTGCCAGCTCACCTACAGGGGGCACAGATACGCAGTATTTT
CASSPTGGTDTQYF
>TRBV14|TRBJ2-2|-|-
TGTGCCAGCTCTACAGGGACGAACACCGGGGAGCTGTTTTTT
CASSTGTNTGELFF
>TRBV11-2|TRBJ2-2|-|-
TGTGCCAGCAGCTTAGTTTGGGTCCGCGAGACCGGGGAGCTGTTTTTT
CASSLVWVRETGELFF
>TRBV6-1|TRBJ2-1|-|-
TGTGCCAGCAGCCCTAGAAACAATGAGCAGTTCTTC
CASSPRNNEQFF
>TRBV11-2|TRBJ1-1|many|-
TGTGCCAGCAGCTTAATTCCGGGGGGGCCTTTCTTT
CASSLIPGGPFF
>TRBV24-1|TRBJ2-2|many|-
TGTGCCACCAGTGTAGGCCGCGGGGAGCTGTTTTTT
CATSVGRGELFF
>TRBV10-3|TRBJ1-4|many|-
TGTGCCATCAGTGAGTCGGCATCGCTGTATGAAAAACTGTTTTTT
CAISESASLYEKLFF
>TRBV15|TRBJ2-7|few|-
TGTGCCACCAGCAGAAACCCTAACTACGAGCAGTACTTC
CATSRNPNYEQYF
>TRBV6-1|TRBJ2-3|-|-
TGTGCCAGCAGTGAACACCTCGGGTCGTCAGCCCTGGGGTATTTT
CASSEHLGSSALGYF
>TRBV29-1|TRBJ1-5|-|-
TGCAGCGTTGCCACAAATAGCAATCAGCCCCAGCATTTT
CSVATNSNQPQHF
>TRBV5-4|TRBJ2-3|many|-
TGTGCCAGCAGCTCATCTAGCACAGATACGCAGTATTTT
CASSSSSTDTQYF